This TCR gamma chain originates from a study of intestinal T cells in coeliac disease. Losses at the gene ends were 0 bases for V and 3 bases for J; bases not matched to a gene: 5. The CDR3 covers 14 residues. The V gene's germline CDR1 is VENAVY and CDR2 YDSYNSRV. For each case, the template was genomic DNA from ten approximately 5-µm formalin-fixed paraffin-embedded scrolls. As for this clone: Other nucleotide sequences in the sample specify the same CDR3.

TRG repertoires were amplified with LymphoTrack primers from roughly 190 ng of biopsy DNA. TCRdb made new clone calls on the multiplex PCR reads using CATT. The table includes roughly 580 gamma-chain clones, roughly 53% detected once. V gene TRGV8 combines with J gene TRGJ1 or TRGJ2. What was sequenced was a duodenal biopsy. The TCR originated in a human donor with celiac disease. Here the CDR3 DNA reads TGTGCCACCTGGGATAGGGCTGGTTATTATAAGAAACTCTTT. Translated, it gives CATWDRAGYYKKLF.